The subject of this entry is one TCR beta chain. Assay: immunoSEQ multiplex PCR; the TCRdb copy retains only in-frame clones and omits some. The table has roughly 34,000 clones, under 95% seen once. Germline V lookup: CDR1 MGHRA, CDR2 YSYEKL. Trimming left V 5 bases short and J 4 bases short, with 17 bases between. The CDR3 extends over 15 amino acids. These data come from a study of PD-1 blockade in classical Hodgkin lymphoma. The time point here: newly diagnosed, previously untreated cHL patient sample. Sequencing input: peripheral blood mononuclear cells (PBMCs). The TCR comes from a human donor with classical Hodgkin lymphoma. The genes are TRBV4-1 and TRBJ2-5; D is possibly TRBD1 (6 bases). DNA for the CDR3: TGCGCCAGCAGCATCACGTCAGGGGCTCTAGAGACCCAGTACTTC. This codes for CASSITSGALETQYF.